The source of this TCR beta chain is a study of tumor and adjacent non-tumor tissue in lung cancer. Overall study context: Histology: 12 adenocarcinoma, a couple of squamous cell carcinoma, 1 small cell lung cancer. Patients were aged about 30 to 80, nine to eleven men and roughly 5 women, stage I to III.

The CDR3 is made up of 14 amino acids. In germline, CDR1 is SGHAT, CDR2 FQNNGV. Trimming stripped 1 base from V and 9 bases from J, with 13 bases between. A modified ARM-PCR protocol with three rounds of nested PCR amplified TCRbeta. TCRdb reprocessed the multiplex PCR reads via MiXCR and lists one record per CDR3 protein. The sample holds over 100,000 distinct CDR3 sequences; 50% to 70% are singletons and the top ten take over 15%. This sample's RNA came from whole unsorted tissue. Distant lung tissue was collected more than 3 cm away from the tumor edge. The clonotype comes from a man aged 60 to 75 with non-small cell lung cancer. The chain joins TRBV11-2 to TRBJ2-1; tentative D call: TRBD2 (5 bases). The sequencing input was distant non-tumor lung tissue. CDR3 loop: CASSLVGMAGEQFF. The CDR3 coding sequence is TGTGCCAGCAGCTTAGTCGGGATGGCAGGTGAGCAGTTCTTC.